This T cell receptor beta chain was retrieved from a study of radiation and T cells in renal cell carcinoma. Whole-study context: Nephrectomy followed 15 Gy stereotactic body radiation by 4 weeks.

CDR3 size: 16 residues. Germline V lookup: CDR1 SGHVS, CDR2 FQNEAQ. V trimming: 5 bases; J trimming: 0 bases; junction bases outside the gene matches: 3. Time point defined: blood 2 weeks post-SBRT. Regarding treatment: 15 Gy SBRT to primary tumor, nephrectomy 4 weeks later. TCRdb's table, derived via immunoSEQ multiplex PCR, lists solely in-frame clones and lacks some. The sample includes 95,000 to 150,000 clones, over 75% of them seen just once. This specimen was blood, taken from a patient whose treatment included radiotherapy and nephrectomy. The rearrangement joins TRBV7-8 to TRBJ2-3; 12 positions match TRBD2. The TCR originated in a man aged 50-59 years with renal cell carcinoma. CDR3 residues: CASSLGTSGSTDTQYF. The CDR3 DNA follows: TGTGCCAGCAGCCTAGGGACTAGCGGGAGCACAGATACGCAGTATTTT.